The entry that follows covers one T cell receptor (beta chain) sequence. Its antigen is as yet unknown. The germline V gene has CDR1 SGHTA and CDR2 FQGNSA. The CDR3 runs to 15 residues. The V gene end was trimmed by 5 bases and the J gene end by 3 bases; junction bases not matched to a gene: 8. RNA extraction and reverse transcription yielded cDNA as sequencing template. Libraries were prepared by immunoSEQ multiplex PCR; TCRdb keeps only in-frame clonotypes and omits some of them. The sample yields about 12,000 clones, roughly 50% seen once. Individuals with alopecia areata gave both lesional scalp punch biopsies and peripheral blood for collection. These data come from a study of CD8+ T cells in alopecia areata. Findings and limits, study-wide: For lesional scalp, especially alopecia totalis/universalis, clonality was higher than in normal scalp.

The material sequenced was skin. The chain joins TRBV7-2 to TRBJ2-3, with 7 bases identical to TRBD2. The sequence was collected from a human donor with alopecia areata. The CDR3, as DNA: TGTGCCAGCAGCCCTAGTGGGACTAAAACAGATACGCAGTATTTT. As protein: CASSPSGTKTDTQYF.